This T cell receptor (beta chain) derives from a study of blood T cell repertoires in COVID-19. Study-wide context: The recovered donors of Cohort 3 showed two negative PCRs, clearance, or symptom resolution. Samples came from the United States, Italy and Spain, spanning acute and convalescent COVID-19. PBMCs, B-cell-depleted T cells, or T cells provided the cDNA or gDNA that made up the material.

Produced via immunoSEQ multiplex PCR; TCRdb's table is partial and in-frame only. The sample lists 330,000 or so clones; around 87% were seen once. The length of the CDR3 is 17 residues. Trimming at V came to 4 bases and at J to 3 bases, leaving 8 bases not matched to a gene. Germline-derived CDR1 and CDR2 are SGHKS and YYEKEE (reference sequence). Participants' own reports of clinical history determined their cohort assignment. The genes are TRBV5-5 and TRBJ2-3, with TRBD2 matching over 13 bases. Sequenced sample: PBMCs or T cells enriched from blood (not recorded which). The sequence was collected from a man between 35 and 55 years old in a cohort exposed to, infected with or recovered from COVID-19 (not recorded which). This CDR3 reads CASSPTGLAGVTDTQYF. CDR3 coding DNA: TGTGCCAGCAGCCCCACCGGACTAGCGGGAGTAACAGATACGCAGTATTTT.